This note documents a single T cell receptor (beta chain) sequence. This sample stems from a study of sequential checkpoint blockade in melanoma. Study overall: Randomization was 1:1 between first-line nivolumab→ipilimumab and ipilimumab→nivolumab. Maintenance nivolumab came after either treatment sequence. DNA from 91 pretreatment tumor samples underwent TCRβ immunosequencing.

Clones were read by immunoSEQ multiplex PCR, and TCRdb kept only the in-frame ones, dropping some. This table holds about 400 clones, 20% to 30% found once. Germline V lookup: CDR1 SGHDN, CDR2 FVKESK. The CDR3 is 13 residues long. V gave up 7 bases and J gave up 7 bases, with 14 bases separating them. Regarding treatment: randomized to nivolumab then ipilimumab (arm A) or the reverse (arm B). None of the patients previously received DNA-damaging chemotherapy. This TCR came from a human donor with melanoma. Material: tumor tissue (inferred from file names), obtained from a patient given nivolumab and ipilimumab in sequence. The chain joins TRBV14 to TRBJ2-1; a weak D match, TRBD2 (5 bases). The CDR3 loop reads CASTLASGNEQFF. The CDR3 region has the DNA TGTGCCAGCACCCTAGCCTCCGGGAATGAGCAGTTCTTC.